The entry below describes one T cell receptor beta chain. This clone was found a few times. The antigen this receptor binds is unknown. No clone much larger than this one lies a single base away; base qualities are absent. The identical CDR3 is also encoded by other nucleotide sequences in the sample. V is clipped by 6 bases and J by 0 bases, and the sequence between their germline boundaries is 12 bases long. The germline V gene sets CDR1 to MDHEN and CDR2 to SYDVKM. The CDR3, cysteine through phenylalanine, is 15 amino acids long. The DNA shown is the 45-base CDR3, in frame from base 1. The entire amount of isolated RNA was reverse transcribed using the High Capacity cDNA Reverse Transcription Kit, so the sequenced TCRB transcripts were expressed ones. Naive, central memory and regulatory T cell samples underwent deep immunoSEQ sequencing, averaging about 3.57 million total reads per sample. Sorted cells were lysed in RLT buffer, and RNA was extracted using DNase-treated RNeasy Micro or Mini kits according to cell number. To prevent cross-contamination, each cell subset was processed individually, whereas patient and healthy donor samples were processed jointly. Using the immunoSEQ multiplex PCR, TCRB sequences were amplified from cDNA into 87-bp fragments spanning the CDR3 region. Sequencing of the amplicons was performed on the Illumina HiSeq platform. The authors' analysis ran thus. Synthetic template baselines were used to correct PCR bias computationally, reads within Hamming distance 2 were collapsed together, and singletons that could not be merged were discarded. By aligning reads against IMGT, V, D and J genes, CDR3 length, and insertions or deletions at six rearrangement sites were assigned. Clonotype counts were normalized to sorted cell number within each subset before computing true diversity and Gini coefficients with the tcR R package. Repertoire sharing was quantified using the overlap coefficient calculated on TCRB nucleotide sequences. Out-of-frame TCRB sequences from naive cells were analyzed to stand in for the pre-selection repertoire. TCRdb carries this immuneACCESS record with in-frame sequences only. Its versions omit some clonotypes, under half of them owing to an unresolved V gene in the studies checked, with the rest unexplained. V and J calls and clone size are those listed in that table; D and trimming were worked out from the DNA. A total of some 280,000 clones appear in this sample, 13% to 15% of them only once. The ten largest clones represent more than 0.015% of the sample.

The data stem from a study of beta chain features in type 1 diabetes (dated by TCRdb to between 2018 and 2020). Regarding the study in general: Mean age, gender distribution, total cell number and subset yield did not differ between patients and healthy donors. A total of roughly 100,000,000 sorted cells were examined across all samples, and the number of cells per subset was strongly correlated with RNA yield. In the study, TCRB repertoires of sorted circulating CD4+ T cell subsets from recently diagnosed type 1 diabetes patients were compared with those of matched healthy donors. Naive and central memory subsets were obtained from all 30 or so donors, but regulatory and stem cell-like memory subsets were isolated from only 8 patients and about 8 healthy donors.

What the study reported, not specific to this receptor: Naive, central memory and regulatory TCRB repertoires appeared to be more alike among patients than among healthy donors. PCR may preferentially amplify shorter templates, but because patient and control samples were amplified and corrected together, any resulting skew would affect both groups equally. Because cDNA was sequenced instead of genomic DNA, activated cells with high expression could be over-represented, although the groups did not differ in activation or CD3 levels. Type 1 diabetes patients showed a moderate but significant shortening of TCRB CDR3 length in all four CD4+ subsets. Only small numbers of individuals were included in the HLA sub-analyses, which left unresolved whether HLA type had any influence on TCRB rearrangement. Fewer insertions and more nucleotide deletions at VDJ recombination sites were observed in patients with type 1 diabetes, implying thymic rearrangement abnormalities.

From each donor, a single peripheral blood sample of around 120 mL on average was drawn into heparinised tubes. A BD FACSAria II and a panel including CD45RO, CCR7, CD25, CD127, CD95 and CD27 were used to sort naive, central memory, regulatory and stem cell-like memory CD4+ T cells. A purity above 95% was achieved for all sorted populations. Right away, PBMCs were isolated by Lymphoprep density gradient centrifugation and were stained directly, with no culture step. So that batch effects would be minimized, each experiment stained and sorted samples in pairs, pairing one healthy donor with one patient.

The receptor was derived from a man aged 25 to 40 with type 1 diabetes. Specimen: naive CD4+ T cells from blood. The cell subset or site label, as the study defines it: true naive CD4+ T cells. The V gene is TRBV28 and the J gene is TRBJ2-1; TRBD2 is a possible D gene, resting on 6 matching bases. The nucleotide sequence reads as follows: TGTGCCAGCAGCCCTCTAGCGAGCTCCTACAATGAGCAGTTCTTC. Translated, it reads CASSPLASSYNEQFF.